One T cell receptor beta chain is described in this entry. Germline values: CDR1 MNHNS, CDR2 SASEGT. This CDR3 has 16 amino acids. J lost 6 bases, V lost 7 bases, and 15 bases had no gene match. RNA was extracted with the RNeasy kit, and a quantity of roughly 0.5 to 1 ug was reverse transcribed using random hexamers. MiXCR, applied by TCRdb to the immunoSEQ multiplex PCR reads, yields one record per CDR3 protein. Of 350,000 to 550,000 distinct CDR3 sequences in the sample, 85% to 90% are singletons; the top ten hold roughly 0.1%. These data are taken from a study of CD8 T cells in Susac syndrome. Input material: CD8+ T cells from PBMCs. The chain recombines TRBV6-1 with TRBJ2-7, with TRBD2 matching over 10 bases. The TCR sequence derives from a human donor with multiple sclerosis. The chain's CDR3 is CASTRRASGGIGEQYF. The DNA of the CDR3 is TGTGCCAGCACCCGAAGGGCTAGCGGGGGAATTGGCGAGCAGTACTTC.